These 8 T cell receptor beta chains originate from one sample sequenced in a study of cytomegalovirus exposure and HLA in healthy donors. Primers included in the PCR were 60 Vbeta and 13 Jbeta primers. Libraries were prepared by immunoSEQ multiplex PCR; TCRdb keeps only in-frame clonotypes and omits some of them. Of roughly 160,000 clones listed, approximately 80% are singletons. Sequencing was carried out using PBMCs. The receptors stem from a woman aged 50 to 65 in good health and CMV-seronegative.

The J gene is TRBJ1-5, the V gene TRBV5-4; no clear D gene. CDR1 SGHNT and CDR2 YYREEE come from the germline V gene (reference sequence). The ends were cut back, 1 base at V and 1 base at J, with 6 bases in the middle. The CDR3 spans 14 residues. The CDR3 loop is CASSLIGSNQPQHF. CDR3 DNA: TGTGCCAGCAGCTTGATCGGGAGCAATCAGCCCCAGCATTTT.

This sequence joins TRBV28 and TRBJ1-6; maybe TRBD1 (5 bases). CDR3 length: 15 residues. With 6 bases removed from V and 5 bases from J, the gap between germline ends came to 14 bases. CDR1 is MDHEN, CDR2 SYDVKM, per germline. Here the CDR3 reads CASRPDSGNNSPLHF. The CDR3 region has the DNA TGTGCCAGCAGACCTGACAGTGGCAATAATTCACCCCTCCACTTT.

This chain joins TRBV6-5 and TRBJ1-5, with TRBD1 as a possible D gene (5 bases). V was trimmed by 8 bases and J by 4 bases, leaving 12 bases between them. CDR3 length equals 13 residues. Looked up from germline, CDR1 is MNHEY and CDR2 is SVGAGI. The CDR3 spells CASGASGNQPQHF. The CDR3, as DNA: TGTGCCAGCGGGGCATCTGGGAATCAGCCCCAGCATTTT.

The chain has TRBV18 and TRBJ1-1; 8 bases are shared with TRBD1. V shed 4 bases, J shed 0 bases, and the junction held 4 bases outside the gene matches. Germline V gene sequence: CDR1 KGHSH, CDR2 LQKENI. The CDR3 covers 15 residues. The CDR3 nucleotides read TGTGCCAGCTCACAGCAGGGGGCCGTGAACACTGAAGCTTTCTTT. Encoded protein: CASSQQGAVNTEAFF.

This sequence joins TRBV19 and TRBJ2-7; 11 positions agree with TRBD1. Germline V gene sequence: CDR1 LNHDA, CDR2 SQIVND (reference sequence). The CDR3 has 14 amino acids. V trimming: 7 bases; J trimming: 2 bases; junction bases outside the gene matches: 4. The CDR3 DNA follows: TGTGCCAGTATGAGGGACAGGGGGACCTACGAGCAGTACTTC. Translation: CASMRDRGTYEQYF.

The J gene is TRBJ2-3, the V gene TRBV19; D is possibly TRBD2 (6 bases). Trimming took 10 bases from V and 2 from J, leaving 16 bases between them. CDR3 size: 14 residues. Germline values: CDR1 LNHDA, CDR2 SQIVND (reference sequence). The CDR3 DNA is TGTGCCACCCAGACTGGAGGGGTCACAGATACGCAGTATTTT. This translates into CATQTGGVTDTQYF.

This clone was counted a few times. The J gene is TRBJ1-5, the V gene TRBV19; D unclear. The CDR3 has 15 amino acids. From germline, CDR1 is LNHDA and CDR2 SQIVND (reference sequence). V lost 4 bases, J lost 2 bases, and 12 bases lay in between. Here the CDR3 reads CASSTPPPGNQPQHF. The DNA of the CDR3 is TGTGCCAGTAGTACCCCGCCACCAGGCAATCAGCCCCAGCATTTT.

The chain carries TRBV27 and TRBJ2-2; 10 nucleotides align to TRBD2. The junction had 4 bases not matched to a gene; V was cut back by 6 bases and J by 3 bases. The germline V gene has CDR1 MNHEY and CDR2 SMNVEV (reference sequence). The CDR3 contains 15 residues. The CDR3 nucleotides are TGTGCCAGCAGGGAAAGCGGGAGGGACACCGGGGAGCTGTTTTTT. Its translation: CASRESGRDTGELFF.